Sequencing of this T cell receptor beta chain was carried out in a study of T cell responses to AZD1222 COVID-19 vaccine. Data came from immunoSEQ multiplex PCR; TCRdb stores just in-frame clones and leaves some out. Of about 140,000 clones detected, 93% appear once; the ten largest clones hold around 12%. The CDR3 is 16 residues long. Germline CDR1 and CDR2: SEHNR and FQNEAQ (reference sequence). Trimming removed 1 base from V and 1 base from J; junction bases left unmatched: 5. The chain links TRBV7-9 to TRBJ2-5; 8 nucleotides match TRBD2. This receptor was obtained from an adult who had recovered from COVID-19. The source material was peripheral blood, sampled after recovery from COVID-19. This CDR3 reads CASSLGKREIQETQYF. In DNA form, the CDR3 reads TGTGCCAGCAGCTTAGGCAAGCGGGAGATCCAAGAGACCCAGTACTTC.